This TCR beta chain came from a study of shared clonotypes between healthy human individuals. The study's findings and limits: The four-donor shared clonotypes exceeded non-shared clonotypes in generation probability, with non-shared ones scoring lower. The study generally estimated greater richness for naive than memory subsets.

About this clone: Its antigen remains unidentified.

V lost 6 bases and J lost 0, with 9 bases in between. Germline V CDR1 and CDR2: MNHEY, SVGAGI. This CDR3 region has 13 residues. At deep level, the assay was performed. Assay: immunoSEQ multiplex PCR; the TCRdb copy retains only in-frame clones and omits some. The sample comprises 1.5 million to 2.5 million clones, about 94% of which are singletons, and under 1.5% rests with the top ten. Naive CD8 cells comprised CD45RO-negative, CCR7-positively selected cells, excluding terminally differentiated effector memory CD45RA+ cells. The chain links TRBV6-5 to TRBJ2-7; unclear D gene. The TCR was taken from a young man in good health. Sequenced sample: naive CD8+ T cells sorted from blood. The CDR3 region is CASRTHDSYEQYF. DNA for the CDR3: TGTGCCAGCAGGACCCATGACTCCTACGAGCAGTACTTC.